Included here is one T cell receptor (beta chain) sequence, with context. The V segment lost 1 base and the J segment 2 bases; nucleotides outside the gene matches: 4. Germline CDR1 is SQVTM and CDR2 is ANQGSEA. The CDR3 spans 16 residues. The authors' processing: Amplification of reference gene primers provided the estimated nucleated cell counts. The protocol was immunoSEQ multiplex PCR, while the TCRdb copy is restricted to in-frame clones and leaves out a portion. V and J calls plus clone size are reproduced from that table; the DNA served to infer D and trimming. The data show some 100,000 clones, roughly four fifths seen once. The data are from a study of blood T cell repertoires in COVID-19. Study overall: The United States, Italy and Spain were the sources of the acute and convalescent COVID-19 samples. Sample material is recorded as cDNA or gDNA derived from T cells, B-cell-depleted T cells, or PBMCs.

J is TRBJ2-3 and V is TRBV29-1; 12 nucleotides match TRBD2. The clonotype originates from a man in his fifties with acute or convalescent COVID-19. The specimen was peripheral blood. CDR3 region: CSVEAWTSGNTDTQYF. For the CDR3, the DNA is TGCAGCGTTGAAGCCTGGACTAGCGGGAACACAGATACGCAGTATTTT.